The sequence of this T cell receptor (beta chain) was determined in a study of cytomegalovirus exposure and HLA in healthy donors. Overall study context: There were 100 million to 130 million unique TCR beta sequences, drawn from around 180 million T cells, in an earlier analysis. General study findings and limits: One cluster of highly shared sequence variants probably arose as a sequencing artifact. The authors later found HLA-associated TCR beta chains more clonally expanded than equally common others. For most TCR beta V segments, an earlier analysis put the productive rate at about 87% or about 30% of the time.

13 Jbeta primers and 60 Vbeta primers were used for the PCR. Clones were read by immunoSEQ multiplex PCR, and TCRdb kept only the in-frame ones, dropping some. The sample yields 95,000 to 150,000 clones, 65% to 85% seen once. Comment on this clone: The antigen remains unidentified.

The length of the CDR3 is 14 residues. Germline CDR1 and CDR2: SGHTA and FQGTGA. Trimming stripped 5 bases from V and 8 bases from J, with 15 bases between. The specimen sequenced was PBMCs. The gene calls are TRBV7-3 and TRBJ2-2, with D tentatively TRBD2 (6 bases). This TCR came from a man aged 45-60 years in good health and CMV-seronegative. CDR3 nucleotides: TGTGCCAGCAGCCCGGGGACTTCGGCTGGGGAGCTGTTTTTT. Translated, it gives CASSPGTSAGELFF.